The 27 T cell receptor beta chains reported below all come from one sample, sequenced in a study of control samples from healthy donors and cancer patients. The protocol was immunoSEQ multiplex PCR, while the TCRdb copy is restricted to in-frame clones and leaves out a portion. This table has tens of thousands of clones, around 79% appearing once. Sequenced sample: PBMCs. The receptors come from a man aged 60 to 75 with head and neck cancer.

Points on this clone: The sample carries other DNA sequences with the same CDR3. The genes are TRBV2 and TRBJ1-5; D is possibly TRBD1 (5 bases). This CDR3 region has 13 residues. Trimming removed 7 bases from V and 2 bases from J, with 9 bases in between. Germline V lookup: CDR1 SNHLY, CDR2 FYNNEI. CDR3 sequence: CASTRGGNQPQHF. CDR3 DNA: TGTGCCAGCACGAGGGGAGGCAATCAGCCCCAGCATTTT.

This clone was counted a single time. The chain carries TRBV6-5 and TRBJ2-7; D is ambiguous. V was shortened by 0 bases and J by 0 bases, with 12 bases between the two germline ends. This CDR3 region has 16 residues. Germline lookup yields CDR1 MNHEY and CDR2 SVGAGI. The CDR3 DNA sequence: TGTGCCAGCAGTTACTCCCAGATAAGGAGCTCCTACGAGCAGTACTTC. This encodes CASSYSQIRSSYEQYF.

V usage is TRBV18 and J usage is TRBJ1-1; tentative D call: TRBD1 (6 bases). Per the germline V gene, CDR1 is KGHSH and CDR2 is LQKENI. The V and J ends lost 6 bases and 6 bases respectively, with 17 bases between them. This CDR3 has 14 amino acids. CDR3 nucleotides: TGTGCCAGCTCCCCTGGGGCAGGGGCCTCTGAAGCTTTCTTT. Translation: CASSPGAGASEAFF.

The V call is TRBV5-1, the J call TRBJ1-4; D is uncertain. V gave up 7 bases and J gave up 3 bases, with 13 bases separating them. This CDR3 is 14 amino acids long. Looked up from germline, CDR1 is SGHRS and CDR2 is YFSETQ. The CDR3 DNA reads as TGCGCCAGCCCTGGTTGGGAGTCTAATGAAAAACTGTTTTTT. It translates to CASPGWESNEKLFF. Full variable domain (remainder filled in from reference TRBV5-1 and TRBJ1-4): KAGVTQTPRYLIKTRGQQVTLSCSPISGHRSVSWYQQTPGQGLQFLFEYFSETQRNKGNFPGRFSGRQFSNSRSEMNVSTLELGDSALYLCASPGWESNEKLFFGSGTQLSVL.

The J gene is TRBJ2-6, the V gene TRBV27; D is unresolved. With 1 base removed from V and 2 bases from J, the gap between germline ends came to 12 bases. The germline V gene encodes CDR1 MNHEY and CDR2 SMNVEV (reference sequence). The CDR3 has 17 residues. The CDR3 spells CASSLFSRMAGANVLTF. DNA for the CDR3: TGTGCCAGCAGTTTATTCAGCAGGATGGCTGGGGCCAACGTCCTGACTTTC.

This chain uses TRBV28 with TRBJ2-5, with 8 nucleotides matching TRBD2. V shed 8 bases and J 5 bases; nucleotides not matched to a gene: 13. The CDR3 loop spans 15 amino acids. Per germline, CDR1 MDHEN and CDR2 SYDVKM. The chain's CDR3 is CASASGSEFGETQYF. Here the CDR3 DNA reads TGTGCCAGCGCGAGCGGGAGTGAGTTCGGGGAGACCCAGTACTTC.

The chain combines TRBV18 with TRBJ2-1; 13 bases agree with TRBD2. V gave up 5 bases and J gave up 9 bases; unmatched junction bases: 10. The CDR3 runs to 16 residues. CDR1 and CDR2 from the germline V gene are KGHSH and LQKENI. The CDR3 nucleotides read TGTGCCAGCTCATCGCGGACTAGCGGGAGAAGGCGTGAGCAGTTCTTC. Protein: CASSSRTSGRRREQFF.

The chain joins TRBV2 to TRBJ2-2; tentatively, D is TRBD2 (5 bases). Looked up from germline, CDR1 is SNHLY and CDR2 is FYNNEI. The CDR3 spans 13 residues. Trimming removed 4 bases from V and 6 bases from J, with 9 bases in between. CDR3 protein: CASSGGVAGELFF. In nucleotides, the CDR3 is TGTGCCAGCAGTGGGGGAGTAGCCGGGGAGCTGTTTTTT.

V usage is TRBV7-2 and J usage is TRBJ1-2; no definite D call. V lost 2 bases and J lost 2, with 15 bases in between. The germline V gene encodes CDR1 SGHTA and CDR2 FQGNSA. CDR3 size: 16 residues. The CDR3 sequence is CASSLNSPGGNYGYTF. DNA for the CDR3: TGTGCCAGCAGCTTAAATTCCCCCGGCGGGAACTATGGCTACACCTTC.

The CDR3 region has the DNA TGTGCCAGTAGTATAGGAGACCGGGTAGGCTCCTACGAGCAGTACTTC. It translates to CASSIGDRVGSYEQYF. The genes are TRBV19 and TRBJ2-7; no clear D gene. CDR1 is LNHDA and CDR2 is SQIVND in the germline V gene (reference sequence). V was shortened by 1 base and J by 0 bases, with 13 bases between the two germline ends. CDR3 length equals 16 residues.

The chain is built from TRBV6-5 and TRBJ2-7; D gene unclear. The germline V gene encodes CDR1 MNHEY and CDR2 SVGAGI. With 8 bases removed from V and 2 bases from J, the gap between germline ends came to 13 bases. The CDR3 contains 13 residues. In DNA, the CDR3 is TGTGCCAGCGGCCTGGCCGATACCTACGAGCAGTACTTC. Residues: CASGLADTYEQYF.

The CDR3 coding sequence is TGTGCCAGCAGTTCCTCCGGGGGCGGGCAAGACACCATATATTTT. Translation: CASSSSGGGQDTIYF. V usage is TRBV28 and J usage is TRBJ1-3; TRBD1 is a possible D gene (6 bases). Per germline, CDR1 MDHEN and CDR2 SYDVKM. The CDR3 spans 15 residues. Trimming removed 4 bases from V and 8 bases from J, with 18 bases in between.

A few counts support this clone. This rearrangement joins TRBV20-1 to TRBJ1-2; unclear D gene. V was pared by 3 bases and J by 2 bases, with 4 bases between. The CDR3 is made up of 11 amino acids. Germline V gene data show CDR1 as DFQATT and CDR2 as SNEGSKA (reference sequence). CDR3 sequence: CSARDNYGYTF. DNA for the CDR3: TGCAGTGCTAGGGACAACTATGGCTACACCTTC.

CDR3 sequence: CSVVTSRLREQYF. The CDR3 DNA is TGCAGCGTAGTGACTAGTCGGCTAAGGGAGCAGTACTTC. The chain has TRBV29-1 and TRBJ2-7; D is possibly TRBD2 (6 bases). Germline V lookup: CDR1 SQVTM, CDR2 ANQGSEA. The CDR3 totals 13 residues. The ends were cut back, 6 bases at V and 7 bases at J, with 19 bases in the middle.

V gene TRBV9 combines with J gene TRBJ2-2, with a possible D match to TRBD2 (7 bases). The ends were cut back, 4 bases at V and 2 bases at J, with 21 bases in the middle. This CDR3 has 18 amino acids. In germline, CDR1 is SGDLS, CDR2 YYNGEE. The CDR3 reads CASSPRLGGRINTGELFF. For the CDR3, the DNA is TGTGCCAGCAGCCCCCGTCTGGGGGGGCGGATTAACACCGGGGAGCTGTTTTTT.

CDR3 amino acids: CASSARGPTEAFF. The CDR3 DNA reads as TGTGCCAGCAGCGCCAGGGGCCCCACTGAAGCTTTCTTT. This chain uses TRBV7-2 with TRBJ1-1, with D possibly TRBD1 on 6 matching bases. Per the germline V gene, CDR1 is SGHTA and CDR2 is FQGNSA. Trimming left V 5 bases short and J 4 bases short, with 11 bases between. CDR3 size: 13 residues. The variable domain in full, with the rest retrieved from reference TRBV7-2 and TRBJ1-1, is GAGVSQSPSNKVTEKGKDVELRCDPISGHTALYWYRQSLGQGLEFLIYFQGNSAPDKSGLPSDRFSAERTGGSVSTLTIQRTQQEDSAVYLCASSARGPTEAFFGQGTRLTVV.

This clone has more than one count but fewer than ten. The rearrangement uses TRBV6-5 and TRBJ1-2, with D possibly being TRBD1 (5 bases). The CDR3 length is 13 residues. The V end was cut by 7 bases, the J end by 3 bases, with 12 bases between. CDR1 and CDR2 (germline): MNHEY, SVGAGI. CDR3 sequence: CASTRGQYYGYTF. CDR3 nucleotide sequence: TGTGCCAGCACCAGAGGACAATACTATGGCTACACCTTC.

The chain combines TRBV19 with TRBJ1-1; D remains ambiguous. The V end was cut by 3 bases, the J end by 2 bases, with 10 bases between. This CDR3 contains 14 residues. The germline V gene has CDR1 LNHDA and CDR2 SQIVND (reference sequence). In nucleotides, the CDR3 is TGTGCCAGTAGTATGGGGAGGATAAACACTGAAGCTTTCTTT. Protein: CASSMGRINTEAFF.

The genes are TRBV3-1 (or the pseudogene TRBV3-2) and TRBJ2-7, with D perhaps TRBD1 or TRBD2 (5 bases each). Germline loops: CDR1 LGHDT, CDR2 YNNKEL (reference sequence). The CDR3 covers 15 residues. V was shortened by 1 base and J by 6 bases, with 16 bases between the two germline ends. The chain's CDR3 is CASSQVGTEVPEQYF. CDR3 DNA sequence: TGTGCCAGCAGCCAAGTCGGGACCGAAGTCCCCGAGCAGTACTTC.

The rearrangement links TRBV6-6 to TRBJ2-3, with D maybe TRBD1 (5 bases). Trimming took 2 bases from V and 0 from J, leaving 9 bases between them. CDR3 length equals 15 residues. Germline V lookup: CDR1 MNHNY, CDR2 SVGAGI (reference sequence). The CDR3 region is CASSYGATSTDTQYF. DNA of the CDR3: TGTGCCAGCAGTTACGGGGCGACCAGCACAGATACGCAGTATTTT.

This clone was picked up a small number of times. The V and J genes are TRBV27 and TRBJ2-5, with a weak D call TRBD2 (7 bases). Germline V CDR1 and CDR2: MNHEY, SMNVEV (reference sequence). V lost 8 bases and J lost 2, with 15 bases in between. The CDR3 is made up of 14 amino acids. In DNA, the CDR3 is TGTGCCAGCGCACCGGGGGGCCGACAAGAGACCCAGTACTTC. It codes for CASAPGGRQETQYF.

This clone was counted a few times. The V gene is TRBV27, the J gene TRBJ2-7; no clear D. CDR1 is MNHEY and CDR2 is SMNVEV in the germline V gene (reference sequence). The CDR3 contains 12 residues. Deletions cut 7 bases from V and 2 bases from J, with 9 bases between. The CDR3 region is CASMSGPYEQYF. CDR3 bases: TGTGCCAGCATGTCCGGACCCTACGAGCAGTACTTC.

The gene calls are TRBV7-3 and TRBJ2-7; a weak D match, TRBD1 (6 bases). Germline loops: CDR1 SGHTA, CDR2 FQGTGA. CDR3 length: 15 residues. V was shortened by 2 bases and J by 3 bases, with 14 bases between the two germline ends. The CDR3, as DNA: TGTGCCAGCAGCTTAGCCCCCGGGACAAACTACGAGCAGTACTTC. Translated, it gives CASSLAPGTNYEQYF.

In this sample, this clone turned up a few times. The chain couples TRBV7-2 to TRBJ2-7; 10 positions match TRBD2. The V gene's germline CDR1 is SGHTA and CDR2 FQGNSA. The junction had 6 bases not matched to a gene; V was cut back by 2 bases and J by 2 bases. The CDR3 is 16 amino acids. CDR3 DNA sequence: TGTGCCAGCAGCTTAATCTTAGCGGGAGGCACCTACGAGCAGTACTTC. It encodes CASSLILAGGTYEQYF.

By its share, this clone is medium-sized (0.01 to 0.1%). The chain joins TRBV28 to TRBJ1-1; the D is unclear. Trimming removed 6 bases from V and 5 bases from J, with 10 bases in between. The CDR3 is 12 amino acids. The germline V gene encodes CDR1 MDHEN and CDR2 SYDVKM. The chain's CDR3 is CASSPPGTEAFF. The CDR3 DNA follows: TGTGCCAGCAGCCCCCCGGGAACTGAAGCTTTCTTT.

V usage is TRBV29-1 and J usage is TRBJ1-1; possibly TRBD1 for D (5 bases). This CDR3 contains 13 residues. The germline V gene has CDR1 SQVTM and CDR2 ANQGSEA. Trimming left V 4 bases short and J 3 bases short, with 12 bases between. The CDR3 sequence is CSVAEQVDTEAFF. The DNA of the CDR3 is TGCAGCGTTGCAGAACAGGTTGACACTGAAGCTTTCTTT.

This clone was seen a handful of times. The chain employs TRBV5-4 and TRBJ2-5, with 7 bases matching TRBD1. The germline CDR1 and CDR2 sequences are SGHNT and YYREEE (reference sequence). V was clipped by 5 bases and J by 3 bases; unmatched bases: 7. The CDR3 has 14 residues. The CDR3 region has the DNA TGTGCCAGCAGTCGGACAGGCCGAGAAGAGACCCAGTACTTC. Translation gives CASSRTGREETQYF.